The 24 T cell receptor beta chains in this list originate from one sample, sequenced in a study of blood T cells in healthy people across ages. Primers used in a second PCR of about 6 to 11 cycles were a sample-barcoded 5' primer and a J-beta primer mix. Each CDR3 protein gets one entry after TCRdb re-called the 5' RACE reads with MiXCR. The repertoire holds 800,000 or so distinct CDR3 sequences, around a quarter seen once, with under 4.5% in the top ten. Another study also made use of these data, one on T cells of mothers and their children.

Material for sequencing was blood. The receptors come from a boy aged 10-17 years in good health.

This clonotype was seen a handful of times. The chain links TRBV5-5 to TRBJ2-5; 9 bases fit TRBD2. The V segment lost 0 bases and the J segment 1 base; nucleotides outside the gene matches: 7. The CDR3 has 17 residues. Per the germline V gene, CDR1 is SGHKS and CDR2 is YYEKEE (reference sequence). CDR3 DNA: TGTGCCAGCAGCTTGGTACCGGGCGGGGGGGCCCAAGAGACCCAGTACTTC. Translated: CASSLVPGGGAQETQYF.

This sequence joins TRBV7-2 and TRBJ2-2, with a tentative D call TRBD2 (5 bases). The CDR3 consists of 15 residues. Trimming pared 6 bases from V and 4 bases from J, leaving 15 bases between. Germline V gene sequence: CDR1 SGHTA, CDR2 FQGNSA. CDR3: CASRPTGIATGELFF. The CDR3 nucleotides read TGTGCCAGCAGACCGACCGGGATCGCCACCGGGGAGCTGTTTTTT.

The sample holds a few counts of this clonotype. V and J are TRBV5-5 and TRBJ2-5; TRBD1 is a possible D gene (5 bases). CDR3 length: 14 residues. Germline CDR1 reads SGHKS; CDR2 reads YYEKEE (reference sequence). V lost 6 bases, J lost 0 bases, and 12 bases lay in between. For the CDR3, the DNA is TGTGCCAGCACCCGTCCAGGGTACCAAGAGACCCAGTACTTC. This translates into CASTRPGYQETQYF.

The rearrangement links TRBV5-1 to TRBJ1-1, with D unresolved. The CDR3 has 16 amino acids. The V and J ends lost 1 base and 1 base respectively, with 14 bases between them. The germline V gene has CDR1 SGHRS and CDR2 YFSETQ. The CDR3 DNA reads TGCGCCAGCAGCTTGTACGGGCCTAGTGGGAACACTGAAGCTTTCTTT. This sequence encodes CASSLYGPSGNTEAFF. Supplemented by reference TRBV5-1 and TRBJ1-1, the full variable domain reads KAGVTQTPRYLIKTRGQQVTLSCSPISGHRSVSWYQQTPGQGLQFLFEYFSETQRNKGNFPGRFSGRQFSNSRSEMNVSTLELGDSALYLCASSLYGPSGNTEAFFGQGTRLTVV.

The chain couples TRBV2 to TRBJ1-5; D possibly corresponds to TRBD1 (5 bases). V was cut by 5 bases and J by 9 bases, with 20 bases left in between. The CDR3 totals 15 residues. In germline, CDR1 is SNHLY, CDR2 FYNNEI. Here the CDR3 DNA reads TGTGCCAGCAGTTTGGGACGGGGAGAGGGGTGGCCCCAGCATTTT. Its protein product is CASSLGRGEGWPQHF.

V is TRBV14 and J is TRBJ2-7, with D hard to call. Germline V gene sequence: CDR1 SGHDN, CDR2 FVKESK. V was clipped by 0 bases and J by 3 bases, with 12 bases between them. This CDR3 is built from 15 residues. The CDR3 region has the DNA TGTGCCAGCAGCCAAGAAAGGGTCGGATTCTACGAGCAGTACTTC. It specifies CASSQERVGFYEQYF.

This clonotype was counted a few times. The CDR3 spells CASSLRQGGKQYF. In DNA, the CDR3 is TGTGCCAGCAGTCTCCGACAGGGAGGCAAGCAGTACTTC. This sequence joins TRBV27 and TRBJ2-7, with D possibly matching TRBD1 (7 bases). The CDR3 totals 13 residues. V was cut by 5 bases and J by 8 bases, with 16 bases left in between. Germline loops: CDR1 MNHEY, CDR2 SMNVEV (reference sequence).

This clonotype occurred a few times. CDR3 in DNA: TGCAGCGTTGTGACTGACACAGATACGCAGTATTTT. It yields the protein CSVVTDTDTQYF. The V gene is TRBV29-1, the J gene TRBJ2-3; no clear D. V lost 4 bases and J lost 2, with 7 bases in between. The CDR3 covers 12 residues. The germline CDR1 and CDR2 sequences are SQVTM and ANQGSEA.

The V and J genes are TRBV20-1 and TRBJ1-2; a weak D match, TRBD1 (5 bases). The CDR3 contains 16 residues. V lost 2 bases to trimming and J lost 7 bases, with 23 bases between them. Germline V CDR1 and CDR2: DFQATT, SNEGSKA (reference sequence). The CDR3: CSARRLPGGEGFGYTF. In DNA form, the CDR3 reads TGCAGTGCTAGAAGGCTCCCAGGAGGGGAGGGTTTTGGCTACACCTTC.

This clonotype was picked up a small number of times. The chain employs TRBV7-8 and TRBJ2-5, with a weak D call TRBD2 (7 bases). The J call may be faulty, since TRBJ2-1 better matches the DNA end. In germline, CDR1 is SGHVS, CDR2 FQNEAQ. The CDR3 is 14 residues long. The CDR3 DNA sequence: TGTGCCAGCAGCTCCTGCGGGGGCAGCAATGAGCAGTTCTTC. As protein: CASSSCGGSNEQFF.

The J gene is TRBJ2-1, the V gene TRBV4-1; TRBD2 is a possible D gene (5 bases). CDR3 length equals 16 residues. Germline V CDR1 and CDR2: MGHRA, YSYEKL. Trimming shortened V by 0 bases and J by 1 base, and 10 bases separated the two germline ends. CDR3 DNA: TGCGCCAGCAGCCAAGAGAGGGAGATTTCCTACAATGAGCAGTTCTTC. Its translation: CASSQEREISYNEQFF.

To note about this clonotype: The CDR3 does not end in the conserved phenylalanine or tryptophan, so this is likely a read error. The J gene is TRBJ2-1, the V gene TRBV19, with a possible D match to TRBD1 (6 bases). This CDR3 contains 12 residues. Germline assignment: CDR1 LNHDA and CDR2 SQIVND (reference sequence). The germline V and J ends were trimmed by 7 bases and 6 bases, with 10 bases remaining between them. CDR3 in DNA: TGTGCCAGTACCCAGGGGAGCAATGAGCAGTTCTCC. It encodes CASTQGSNEQFS.

This clonotype came up a few times. This sequence joins TRBV29-1 and TRBJ1-4; 7 bases line up with TRBD1. Trimming cost V 4 bases and J 4 bases; bases outside gene matches: 9. The germline V gene encodes CDR1 SQVTM and CDR2 ANQGSEA. This CDR3 is built from 15 residues. CDR3 nucleotides: TGCAGCGTTGTCGTCCGGGACAGCAGTAATGAAAAACTGTTTTTT. As protein: CSVVVRDSSNEKLFF.

Written as DNA, the CDR3 is TGCAGCGTTGCACAGGGGTCCGAGCAGTACTTC. Residues: CSVAQGSEQYF. The V gene is TRBV29-1, the J gene TRBJ2-5; TRBD1 agrees at 7 bases. The last part of the DNA fits TRBJ2-7 better; the J call may be wrong. CDR1 SQVTM and CDR2 ANQGSEA come from the germline V gene. This CDR3 region has 11 residues.

At least ten counts were recorded for this clonotype. The genes are TRBV28 and TRBJ2-7; D unclear. CDR3 size: 14 residues. Trimming took 6 bases from V and 0 from J, leaving 12 bases between them. CDR1 MDHEN and CDR2 SYDVKM come from the germline V gene. CDR3 region: CASSYGSASYEQYF. For the CDR3, the DNA is TGTGCCAGCAGCTATGGATCCGCCTCCTACGAGCAGTACTTC.

This sequence joins TRBV20-1 and TRBJ1-3; 7 nucleotides line up with TRBD1. Germline CDR1 DFQATT, CDR2 SNEGSKA (reference sequence). The CDR3 runs 14 residues. Unmatched junction bases numbered 3, after V lost 2 bases and J lost 2 bases. CDR3 residues: CSARRGTAGNTIYF. As DNA, the CDR3 is TGCAGTGCTAGACGAGGGACAGCTGGAAACACCATATATTTT.

The V call is TRBV20-1, the J call TRBJ2-3, with 7 bases matching TRBD1. Losses at the gene ends were 6 bases for V and 0 bases for J; bases not matched to a gene: 3. Germline assignment: CDR1 DFQATT and CDR2 SNEGSKA (reference sequence). There are 13 residues in the CDR3. CDR3 nucleotide sequence: TGCAGTGCCAAGGGGGCTAGCACAGATACGCAGTATTTT. It specifies CSAKGASTDTQYF.

This clonotype was counted between two and nine times. The chain joins TRBV29-1 to TRBJ1-1, with a weak D call TRBD1 (5 bases). Per the germline V gene, CDR1 is SQVTM and CDR2 is ANQGSEA. The V gene lost 4 bases and the J gene lost 1 base, with 16 bases spanning the gap. This CDR3 spans 15 amino acids. The CDR3 DNA is TGCAGCGTTGTTAATCCGGGACCCAGGAACACTGAAGCTTTCTTT. Encoded protein: CSVVNPGPRNTEAFF.

This clonotype was detected a few times. The V call is TRBV29-1, the J call TRBJ2-1; the D gene is possibly TRBD2 (5 bases). The V end was cut by 8 bases, the J end by 9 bases, with 26 bases between. Germline CDR1 reads SQVTM; CDR2 reads ANQGSEA. The CDR3 spans 15 residues. The DNA of the CDR3 is TGCAGCTCCCTCCTTTTGGCCGGGAAAGCGAGTGAGCAGTTCTTC. This sequence encodes CSSLLLAGKASEQFF.

V gene TRBV7-9 combines with J gene TRBJ1-1, with D maybe TRBD1 (6 bases). Germline V gives CDR1 SEHNR, CDR2 FQNEAQ (reference sequence). Trimming removed 5 bases from V and 7 bases from J, with 23 bases in between. CDR3 length: 16 residues. The CDR3, as DNA: TGTGCCAGCAGCCCTTTGGGGGACATACCACCGGTTGAAGCTTTCTTT. The encoded protein is CASSPLGDIPPVEAFF.

This clonotype was counted between two and nine times. The chain uses TRBV5-1 and TRBJ1-4, with D perhaps TRBD1 (6 bases). The germline V gene encodes CDR1 SGHRS and CDR2 YFSETQ. This CDR3 is 16 amino acids long. The germline V and J ends were trimmed by 4 bases and 0 bases, with 13 bases remaining between them. CDR3 protein: CASSVTGTATNEKLFF. CDR3 nucleotides: TGCGCCAGCAGCGTCACAGGGACCGCAACTAATGAAAAACTGTTTTTT.

The chain couples TRBV2 to TRBJ2-5; 8 bases line up with TRBD1. Germline V gives CDR1 SNHLY, CDR2 FYNNEI. The CDR3 contains 14 residues. The J segment lost 6 bases and the V segment lost 2 bases, leaving 5 bases of the junction unmatched. The CDR3 sequence is CASSERTGLKTQYF. The DNA of the CDR3 is TGTGCCAGCAGTGAAAGGACAGGGTTAAAGACCCAGTACTTC.

This chain joins TRBV6-5 and TRBJ2-3; no reliable D call. CDR3 length equals 13 residues. Germline-derived CDR1 and CDR2 are MNHEY and SVGAGI. The V gene lost 4 bases and the J gene lost 4 bases, with 9 bases spanning the gap. In nucleotides, the CDR3 is TGTGCCAGCAGTTCCGTTACCTCAGATACGCAGTATTTT. Amino acids: CASSSVTSDTQYF.

This clonotype was recorded a few times. CDR3 loop: CASRSSGQKNYGYTF. For the CDR3, the DNA is TGTGCCAGCAGATCCTCTGGACAGAAAAACTATGGCTACACCTTC. The chain carries TRBV28 and TRBJ1-2; possible D gene TRBD1, 6 bases. This CDR3 has 15 residues. The V gene lost 6 bases and the J gene lost 2 bases, with 16 bases spanning the gap. CDR1 and CDR2 (germline): MDHEN, SYDVKM.